This T cell receptor (beta chain) was sequenced in a study of identical twins (dated by TCRdb to 2016 to 2018). Study-wide context: To test whether fetal clonotypes persist, this study deep-sequenced TCR alpha and beta repertoires from monozygotic twins, from unrelated adults of various ages, and from cord blood. Replicate twin experiments were performed at different times using different library preparation protocols to rule out contamination.

Overall study results and their limits: Out-of-frame TCR alpha sharing in monozygotic twins was systematically underestimated by recombination models, whereas sharing between unrelated individuals was in agreement with the recombination models. In beta out-of-frame sequences, excess twin sharing was weaker, because having fewer shared sequences lowered the signal-to-noise ratio. Out-of-frame TCR alpha sequences shared between twins showed an excess of low generation-probability sequences compared with coincidental sharing between unrelated individuals. Because the same donors could not be followed over many years, conclusions were based on cross-sectional statistical analysis. Abundant cord blood beta clonotypes had fewer insertions, young adult naive repertoires showed a similar but weaker trend, and memory repertoires showed no such trend. Invariant T cells such as MAIT and iNKT could partly confound zero-insertion analyses, although diverse VJ usage argued against such confounding for most clonotypes.

Library construction relied on 5' RACE. The sequencing machine was an Illumina HiSeq 2000. Template switching added a universal primer binding site, and the final cDNA carried a unique molecular identifier that allowed TCR cDNA molecules to be counted accurately. Specific primers in the conserved constant-segment region were used to synthesize first-strand cDNA for TCR alpha and beta chains. Each cDNA library was double barcoded, with a SMART-Mk sample barcode plus Illumina barcodes, to control for contamination. TruSeq adapter sequences and Illumina sample barcodes were added in two successive PCR steps. The TCR alpha and beta cDNA libraries were sequenced on the Illumina HiSeq platform using custom primers. The study's own analysis went as follows. MiGEC processed the raw reads to extract unique molecular identifiers, while MiXCR was used to determine the CDR3 positions. Recombination models were inferred per individual with the repgenHMM and IGoR tools using an EM algorithm. Shared clonotype analysis was performed with the tcR package in R, normalizing sharing by the product of cloneset sizes. To study raw recombination without the effects of thymic and clonal selection, out-of-frame nonproductive sequences were analyzed. TCRdb itself trimmed the public reads at Q25 with fastp, ran MiXCR and retained productive beta chains. Each entry merges the rows of one CDR3 protein and shows their most common DNA and genes. The V and J calls reflect TCRdb's pipeline rather than the authors' work. In all, the sample holds roughly 150,000 distinct CDR3 sequences, and approximately 4% of those were seen once. Together, the top ten hold 8.1% of the sample.

Only healthy Caucasian donors were included. Miltenyi CD45RO+ enrichment and human naive T-cell isolation kits were used to isolate memory (CD45RO+) and naive T cells from PBMC. This clonotype was seen ten or more times. Its antigen remains unidentified. No base-level quality is on record; no much larger clone is a single base apart. Material for sequencing was memory T cells sorted from blood. The sample's cell subset or site, from its label and the paper: CD45RO+ enriched T cells. The source of this sequence is a man younger than 35 in good health.

The nucleotide sequence reads TGCAGCGTTGAGGACTATGGCTACACCTTC. Translation gives CSVEDYGYTF. The chain uses TRBV29-1 and TRBJ1-2, with the identity of the D gene unclear. V is pared back by 3 bases and J by 3 bases, with 2 bases lying between the germline termini. Taken from the germline V gene, the CDR1 and CDR2 loops are SQVTM and ANQGSEA. The CDR3, from cysteine to phenylalanine, totals 10 residues. The DNA shown is the 30-base CDR3, in frame from base 1.